This section outlines one TCR beta chain sequence together with its context. It lacks a known antigen. Base qualities are missing; no much larger clone stands one base away. The collaborating institutions used their own protocols to collect whole blood in K2EDTA tubes. For TCRbeta analysis, collaborator samples were shipped as frozen whole blood, as isolated PBMCs, or as DNA extracted from either sample type. Reading the germline V gene (reference sequence) gives CDR1 LNHDA and CDR2 SQIVND. V drops 10 bases and J drops 0 bases, leaving 13 bases in between. The CDR3 holds 14 amino acids from the cysteine to the phenylalanine. The only DNA kept is the CDR3, 42 bases in frame from the first base. The data belong to a study of blood T cell repertoires in COVID-19 (dated by TCRdb to 2018 to 2020). Looking at the study overall: The collaborator samples originated in the United States, Italy and Spain and spanned the acute and convalescent phases of COVID-19. The repertoires were released in a freely available public database meant as a resource for research on the immune response to SARS-CoV-2. Where available, HLA class I and class II types were obtained from metadata supplied by the sample provider rather than from assay-based typing. Sample metadata almost always included a de-identified subject ID, COVID-19 status, age in years and sex. Deeply sampled blood TCRbeta repertoires from subjects exposed to, actively infected with, or recovered from COVID-19 were included in the dataset. The prospective study material was composed of cDNA or gDNA derived from T cells, B-cell-depleted T cells, or PBMCs. The samples were drawn from two sources: the first 160 participants of the ongoing ImmuneRACE study, and 1,200 or so subjects contributed by 6 global collaborators.

The immunoSEQ Assay, a bias-controlled multiplex PCR, was used to amplify TCRbeta CDR3 regions from genomic DNA. In the original analysis: The number of nucleated cells in each sample was estimated by amplification of reference gene primers within the assay. To quantify the absolute abundance of each unique TCRbeta CDR3 rearrangement, sequence reads were collapsed and filtered. Productive Simpson clonality was computed per sample as the square root of Simpson's diversity index over productive rearrangements. Imported from immuneACCESS, the table was reduced by TCRdb to in-frame sequences with V and J called. These copies leave out some clones; in studies compared against another copy, an unresolved V gene accounts for under half, and the cause of the remainder is not known. V, J and clone size are taken as reported in that table, and D and trimming were inferred from the DNA itself. This sample lists 52,000 or so clones; roughly 87% were detected once. Together, the top ten hold about 2.9% of the sample.

What the work shows at the level of the full study, not this receptor alone: Clinical and demographic metadata were provided uncurated, with the amount varying by source and participant.

Rearrangement joined TRBV19 to TRBJ1-5; a weak D assignment points to TRBD1 (5 bases agree). The source is a human donor in a cohort sampled during active COVID-19. The sample taken for sequencing was peripheral blood. DNA sequence: TGTGCCACCGGGGGACTTAATAGCAATCAGCCCCAGCATTTT. Its product reads: CATGGLNSNQPQHF.